The rows below give T cell receptor beta chains drawn from one sample of a study of shared clonotypes between healthy human individuals. Produced via immunoSEQ multiplex PCR; TCRdb's table is partial and in-frame only. The sample carries 2 million to 2.5 million clones, roughly 95% recorded once. The sample was naive CD4+ T cells sorted from blood. The receptors originated from a man in his late teens or twenties in good health. Each CDR3 is given with its conserved first and last residue. Fields, in order: V gene, clone size, J gene, CDR3 protein. A row's size may be missing; if present it is once, few, many or a size class.

V: TRBV28
size: NA
J: TRBJ1-2
CDR3: CASYGQSPLRYGYTF

V: TRBV6-7
size: many
J: TRBJ2-7
CDR3: CASSCRGTYEQYF

V: TRBV7-9
size: NA
J: TRBJ2-5
CDR3: CASSSAPWGSPQETQYF

V: TRBV5-6
size: few
J: TRBJ1-1
CDR3: CASSPEARQVEAFF

V: TRBV5-1
size: NA
J: TRBJ2-7
CDR3: CASSSVGGTYEQYF

V: TRBV6-1
size: NA
J: TRBJ1-5
CDR3: CASSETHRNQPQHF

V: TRBV7-9
size: NA
J: TRBJ2-2
CDR3: CASSLDAFPGELFF

V: TRBV7-2
size: once
J: TRBJ2-3
CDR3: CASSLNPASTDTQYF

V: TRBV30
size: NA
J: TRBJ1-2
CDR3: CAWSEGVNYGYTF

V: TRBV5-4
size: NA
J: TRBJ2-3
CDR3: CASSSGTSESWTDTQYF

V: TRBV6-1
size: NA
J: TRBJ1-5
CDR3: CASSRDRQPLAPQHF

V: TRBV19
size: NA
J: TRBJ1-1
CDR3: CASSIRTGQNTEAFF

V: TRBV6-1
size: once
J: TRBJ2-3
CDR3: CASSSGGSDTQYF

V: TRBV6-5
size: NA
J: TRBJ1-5
CDR3: CASRRSSNQPQHF

V: TRBV7-2
size: NA
J: TRBJ2-6
CDR3: CASRPTGANVLTF

V: TRBV7-6
size: once
J: TRBJ1-2
CDR3: CATCTRPLNYGYTF

V: TRBV27
size: NA
J: TRBJ2-1
CDR3: CASSPQGAASYNEQFF

V: TRBV6-5
size: NA
J: TRBJ1-2
CDR3: CASSFLPVSGYTF

V: TRBV6-1
size: NA
J: TRBJ2-3
CDR3: CASSGLAGGRGDTQYF

V: TRBV5-1
size: NA
J: TRBJ1-1
CDR3: CASYRAPTALNTEAFF

V: TRBV7-2
size: NA
J: TRBJ2-3
CDR3: CASSLARTDTQYF

V: TRBV7-2
size: NA
J: TRBJ1-2
CDR3: CASTPHRGSSYGYTF

V: TRBV5-6
size: NA
J: TRBJ1-5
CDR3: CASSYRGVNQPQHF

V: TRBV7-9
size: NA
J: TRBJ2-7
CDR3: CASSPRPGTSSYEQYF

V: TRBV7-9
size: NA
J: TRBJ1-2
CDR3: CASSAGMTNYGYTF

V: TRBV6-5
size: NA
J: TRBJ2-1
CDR3: CASSYLAGGNNEQFF

V: TRBV14
size: NA
J: TRBJ2-1
CDR3: CASSQSGNEQFF

V: TRBV5-1
size: NA
J: TRBJ2-1
CDR3: CASTRARWGMEQFF

V: TRBV29-1
size: NA
J: TRBJ1-1
CDR3: CSVGGRTNTEAFF

V: TRBV4-1
size: NA
J: TRBJ1-2
CDR3: CASSQVWQTANGYTF

V: TRBV29-1
size: NA
J: TRBJ1-2
CDR3: CSVVSGHGYTF

V: TRBV28
size: NA
J: TRBJ1-1
CDR3: CASASPAENTEAFF

V: TRBV9
size: once
J: TRBJ2-7
CDR3: CASSLAGATYEQYF

V: TRBV9
size: NA
J: TRBJ2-2
CDR3: CASSVSPRVETGELFF

V: TRBV27
size: NA
J: TRBJ2-1
CDR3: CASSPLAVKYNEQFF

V: TRBV7-8
size: NA
J: TRBJ1-5
CDR3: CASSLEGTASNQPQHF

V: TRBV7-9
size: NA
J: TRBJ1-1
CDR3: CASSFYPNTEAFF

V: TRBV29-1
size: NA
J: TRBJ1-3
CDR3: CSVEDQDRSGNTIYF

V: TRBV29-1
size: NA
J: TRBJ2-4
CDR3: CSVVVQAIAKNIQYF

V: TRBV30
size: NA
J: TRBJ1-1
CDR3: CAWSAGTRGTEAFF

V: TRBV19
size: once
J: TRBJ1-1
CDR3: CASSIEGVGNTEAFF

V: TRBV5-1
size: NA
J: TRBJ1-1
CDR3: CASSLDGQGGTEAFF

V: TRBV6-6
size: NA
J: TRBJ2-1
CDR3: CASSKAGTGYNEQFF

V: TRBV15
size: NA
J: TRBJ2-3
CDR3: CGVAGRSTDTQYF

V: TRBV25-1
size: once
J: TRBJ2-7
CDR3: CASGATSSYEQYF

V: TRBV2
size: NA
J: TRBJ1-5
CDR3: CASSGQQAGRSNQPQHF

V: TRBV5-8
size: NA
J: TRBJ2-6
CDR3: CASSSQGAGANVLTF

V: TRBV6-1
size: NA
J: TRBJ1-2
CDR3: CASRQTGGGYGYTF

V: TRBV7-2
size: NA
J: TRBJ2-3
CDR3: CASSLVRGPDTQYF

V: TRBV9
size: NA
J: TRBJ2-3
CDR3: CASSVRDYHGGADTQYF

V: TRBV5-1
size: NA
J: TRBJ1-1
CDR3: CASSLAENTEAFF

V: TRBV7-2
size: once
J: TRBJ1-4
CDR3: CASGQGGANEKLFF

V: TRBV5-4
size: NA
J: TRBJ1-3
CDR3: CASSSPPAGTGAGNTIYF

V: TRBV6-5
size: once
J: TRBJ1-6
CDR3: CASSYSGGTGSPLHF

V: TRBV4-1
size: NA
J: TRBJ2-7
CDR3: CASSQDWTSGGKTYEQYF

V: TRBV2
size: few
J: TRBJ1-5
CDR3: CASTPSLYQPQHF

V: TRBV28
size: NA
J: TRBJ1-1
CDR3: CASTRSMNTEAFF

V: TRBV4-1
size: NA
J: TRBJ2-7
CDR3: CASSHPRRGGEQYF

V: TRBV18
size: once
J: TRBJ1-1
CDR3: CASSPYGTANTEAFF